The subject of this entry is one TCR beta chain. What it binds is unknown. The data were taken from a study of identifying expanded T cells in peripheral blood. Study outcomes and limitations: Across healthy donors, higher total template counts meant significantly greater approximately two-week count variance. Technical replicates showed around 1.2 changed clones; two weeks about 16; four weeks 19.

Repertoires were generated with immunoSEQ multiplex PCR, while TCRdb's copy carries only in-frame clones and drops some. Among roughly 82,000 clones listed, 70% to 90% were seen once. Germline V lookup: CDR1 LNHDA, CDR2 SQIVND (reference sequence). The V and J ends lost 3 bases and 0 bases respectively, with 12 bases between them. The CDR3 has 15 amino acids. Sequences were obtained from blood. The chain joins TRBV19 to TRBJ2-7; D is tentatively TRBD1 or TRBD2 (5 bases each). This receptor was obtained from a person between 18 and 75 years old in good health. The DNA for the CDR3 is TGTGCCAGTAGTATGGGTTGGGGGACCTCCTACGAGCAGTACTTC. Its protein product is CASSMGWGTSYEQYF.